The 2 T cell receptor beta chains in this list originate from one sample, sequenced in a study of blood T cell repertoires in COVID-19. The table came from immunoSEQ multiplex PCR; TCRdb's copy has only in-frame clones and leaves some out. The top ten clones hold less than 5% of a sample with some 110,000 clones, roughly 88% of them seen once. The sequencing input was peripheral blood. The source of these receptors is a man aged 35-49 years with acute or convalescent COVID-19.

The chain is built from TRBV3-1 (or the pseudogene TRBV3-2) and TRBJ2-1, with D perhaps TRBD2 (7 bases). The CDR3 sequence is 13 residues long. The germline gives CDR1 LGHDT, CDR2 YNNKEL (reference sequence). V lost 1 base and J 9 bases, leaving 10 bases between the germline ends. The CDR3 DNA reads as TGTGCCAGCAGCCAAGCAGGGGAGGGTGAGCAGTTCTTC. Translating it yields CASSQAGEGEQFF.

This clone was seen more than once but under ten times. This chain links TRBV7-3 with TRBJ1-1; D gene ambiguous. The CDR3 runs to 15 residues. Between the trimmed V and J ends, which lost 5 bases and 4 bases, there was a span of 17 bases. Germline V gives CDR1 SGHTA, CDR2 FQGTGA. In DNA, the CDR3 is TGTGCCAGCAGCCCAACCGCGGGGTTGGCCACTGAAGCTTTCTTT. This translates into CASSPTAGLATEAFF.